This TCR beta chain originates from a study of cytomegalovirus exposure and HLA in healthy donors. PCR was performed using 60 Vbeta and 13 Jbeta primers. Here immunoSEQ multiplex PCR was the method, and the copy in TCRdb shows in-frame clones only, minus some. The sample consists of 100,000 to 150,000 clones, about 81% of them appearing once. Donors had nominal health at sampling but likely had unrecorded immune exposures. Looked up from germline, CDR1 is SGHTA and CDR2 is FQGTGA. With 2 bases removed from V and 5 bases from J, the gap between germline ends came to 16 bases. CDR3 size: 15 residues. The TCR comes from a woman in her twenties or thirties in good health and CMV-seronegative. The V call is TRBV7-3, the J call TRBJ2-7, with a possible D match to TRBD1 (6 bases). Sequencing was performed on PBMCs. The CDR3 here is CASSLEYGGYDEQYF. The CDR3 DNA follows: TGTGCCAGCAGCTTAGAGTATGGGGGCTATGACGAGCAGTACTTC.